This T cell receptor beta chain is drawn from a study of blood T cell repertoires in COVID-19. The germline V and J ends were trimmed by 8 bases and 5 bases, with 14 bases remaining between them. This CDR3 is built from 13 residues. Authors' analysis steps: Reference gene primer amplification gave estimated nucleated cell counts. Here immunoSEQ multiplex PCR was the method, and the copy in TCRdb shows in-frame clones only, minus some. Clone size and V and J calls were adopted from that table, with D and trimming inferred from the DNA. The sample shows some 140,000 clones, around four fifths of them seen only once.

The source material was PBMCs or T cells enriched from blood (not recorded which). The chain couples TRBV12-3 or TRBV12-4 to TRBJ2-3, with D possibly being TRBD2 (6 bases). The TCR sequence derives from a man aged 40-49 years with acute COVID-19. The chain's CDR3 is CASGRPDRDTQYF. In DNA, the CDR3 is TGTGCCAGCGGGAGGCCAGACAGAGATACGCAGTATTTT.